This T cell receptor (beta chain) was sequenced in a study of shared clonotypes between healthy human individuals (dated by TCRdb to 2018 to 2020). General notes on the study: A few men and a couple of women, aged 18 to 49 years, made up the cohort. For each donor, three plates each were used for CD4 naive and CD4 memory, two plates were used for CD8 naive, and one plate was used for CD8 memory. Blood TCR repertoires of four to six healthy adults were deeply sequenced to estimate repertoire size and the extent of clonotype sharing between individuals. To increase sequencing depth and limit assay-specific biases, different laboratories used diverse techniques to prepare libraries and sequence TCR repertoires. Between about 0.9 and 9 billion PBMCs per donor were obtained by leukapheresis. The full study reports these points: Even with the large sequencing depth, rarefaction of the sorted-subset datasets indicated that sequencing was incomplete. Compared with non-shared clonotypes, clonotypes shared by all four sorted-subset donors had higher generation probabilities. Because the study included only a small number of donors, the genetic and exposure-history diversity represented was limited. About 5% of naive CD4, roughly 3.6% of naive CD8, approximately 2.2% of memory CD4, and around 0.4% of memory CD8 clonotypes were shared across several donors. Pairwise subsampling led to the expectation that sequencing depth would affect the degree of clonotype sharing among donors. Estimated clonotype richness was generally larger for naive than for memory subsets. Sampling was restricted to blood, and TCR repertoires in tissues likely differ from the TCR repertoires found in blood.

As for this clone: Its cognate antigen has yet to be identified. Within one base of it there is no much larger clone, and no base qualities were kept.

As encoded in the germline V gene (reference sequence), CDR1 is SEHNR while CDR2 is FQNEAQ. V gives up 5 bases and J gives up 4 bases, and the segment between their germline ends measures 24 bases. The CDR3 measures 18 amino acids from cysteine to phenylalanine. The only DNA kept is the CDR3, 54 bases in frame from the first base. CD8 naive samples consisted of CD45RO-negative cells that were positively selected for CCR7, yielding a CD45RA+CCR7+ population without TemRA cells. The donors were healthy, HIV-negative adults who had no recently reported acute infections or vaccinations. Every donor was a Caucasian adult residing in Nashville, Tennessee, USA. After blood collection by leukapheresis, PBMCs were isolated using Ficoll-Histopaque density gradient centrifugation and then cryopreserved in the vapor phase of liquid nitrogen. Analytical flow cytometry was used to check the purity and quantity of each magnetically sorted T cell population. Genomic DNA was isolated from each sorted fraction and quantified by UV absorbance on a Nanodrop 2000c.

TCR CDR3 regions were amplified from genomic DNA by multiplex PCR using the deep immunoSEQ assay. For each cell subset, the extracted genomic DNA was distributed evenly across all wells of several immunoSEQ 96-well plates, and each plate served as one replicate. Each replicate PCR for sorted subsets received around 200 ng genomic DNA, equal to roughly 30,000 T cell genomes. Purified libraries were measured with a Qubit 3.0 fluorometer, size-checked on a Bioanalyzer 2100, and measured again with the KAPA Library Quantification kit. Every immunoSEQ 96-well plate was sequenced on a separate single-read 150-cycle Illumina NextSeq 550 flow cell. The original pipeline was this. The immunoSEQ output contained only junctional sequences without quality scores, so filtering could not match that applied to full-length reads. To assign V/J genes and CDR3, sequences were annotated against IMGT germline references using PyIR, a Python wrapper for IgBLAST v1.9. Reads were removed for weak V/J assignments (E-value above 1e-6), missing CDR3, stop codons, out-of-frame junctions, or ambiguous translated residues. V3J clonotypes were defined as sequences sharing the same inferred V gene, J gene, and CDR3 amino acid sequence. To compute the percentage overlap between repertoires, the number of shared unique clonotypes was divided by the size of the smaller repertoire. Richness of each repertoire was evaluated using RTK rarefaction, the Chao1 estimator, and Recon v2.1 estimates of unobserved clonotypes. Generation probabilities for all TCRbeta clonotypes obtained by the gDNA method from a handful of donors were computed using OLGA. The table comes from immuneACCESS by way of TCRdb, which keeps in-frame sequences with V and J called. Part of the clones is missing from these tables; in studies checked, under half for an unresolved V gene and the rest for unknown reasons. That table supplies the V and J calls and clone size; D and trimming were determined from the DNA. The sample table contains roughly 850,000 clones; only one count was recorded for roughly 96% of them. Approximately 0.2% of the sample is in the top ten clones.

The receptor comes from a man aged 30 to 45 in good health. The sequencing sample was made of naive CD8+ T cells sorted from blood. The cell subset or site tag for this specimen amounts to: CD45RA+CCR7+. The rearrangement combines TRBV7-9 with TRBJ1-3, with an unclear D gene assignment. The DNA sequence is TGTGCCAGCAGCGCCCGGTTTGAAGCTGAGATACGGGGAAACACCATATATTTT. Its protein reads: CASSARFEAEIRGNTIYF.